This record looks at one T cell receptor beta chain sequence and its context. This sample was included in a study of blood T cell repertoires in COVID-19. Turning to the study itself: Material from acute and convalescent COVID-19 was sourced from the United States, Italy and Spain.

Method: immunoSEQ multiplex PCR; TCRdb's copy keeps in-frame clones and lacks some. The sample includes tens of thousands of clones, 88% seen only once; the top ten take approximately 10%. The sequencing input was peripheral blood. The TCR originated in a woman in her 70s with acute or convalescent COVID-19.

The CDR3 is CSVNRGLETQYF. For the CDR3, the DNA is TGCAGCGTAAACAGGGGGCTAGAGACCCAGTACTTC. The genes are TRBV29-1 and TRBJ2-5; 9 nucleotides align to TRBD1. The CDR3 extends over 12 amino acids. V lost 6 bases, J lost 4 bases, and 3 bases stayed unmatched. Germline V gene data show CDR1 as SQVTM and CDR2 as ANQGSEA.